This T cell receptor beta chain was sequenced for a study of CD8+ T cells in alopecia areata. Across the whole study: Treated patients were dosed with oral tofacitinib, taking 5 to 10 mg twice daily. Patients took tofacitinib for 6 to 18 months, followed by 6 drug-free months. Study-wide results and caveats: Besides other cells, scalp samples also yield sequences of resident alphabeta T cells from normal skin.

In its sample, this clone was seen a few times. The antigen is unknown. The same CDR3 also results from other DNA sequences found in this sample. Extracted RNA was reverse transcribed, and the resulting cDNA served as sequencing template. Generated by immunoSEQ multiplex PCR, the TCRdb table keeps only in-frame clones and is missing some. The data show 140,000 to 150,000 clones, with 50% to 65% seen just once and 15% to 20% held by the top ten. The sample's treatment: oral pan-JAK inhibitor, 5-10 mg twice daily. Peripheral blood samples and lesional scalp punch biopsies were obtained from alopecia areata patients. This CDR3 contains 11 residues. CDR1 and CDR2 from the germline V gene are SGHAT and FQNNGV. V lost 6 bases to trimming and J lost 5 bases, with 7 bases between them.

The clonotype originates from a human donor with alopecia areata. The source was CD8+ T cells sorted from blood, collected at week 4, from a patient treated with tofacitinib. The chain combines TRBV11-2 with TRBJ2-5, with no clear D. The CDR3 region is CASSFGETQYF. The CDR3 nucleotides read TGTGCCAGCAGTTTCGGGGAGACCCAGTACTTC.